The clone carrying this TCR beta chain came up a few times. The record originates from a study of OX40 agonist ivuxolimab in advanced cancers. Produced via immunoSEQ multiplex PCR; TCRdb's table is partial and in-frame only. The profile covers 25,000 or so clones, with 80% to 90% appearing a single time and approximately 15% taken by the ten largest. This receptor was taken from an adult with an advanced solid tumor such as melanoma, head and neck, liver or kidney cancer. This specimen consisted of CD4+ or CD8+ T cells sorted from blood, obtained in a trial of the OX40 agonist ivuxolimab.

The CDR3 sequence is CASGVLAGGMYEQYF. The CDR3 nucleotides are TGTGCCAGCGGGGTTCTAGCGGGGGGAATGTACGAGCAGTACTTC. V usage is TRBV5-4 and J usage is TRBJ2-7, with TRBD2 identical over 11 bases. The CDR3 has 15 amino acids. J lost 4 bases, V lost 7 bases, and 10 bases had no gene match. Germline V gene data show CDR1 as SGHNT and CDR2 as YYREEE (reference sequence).